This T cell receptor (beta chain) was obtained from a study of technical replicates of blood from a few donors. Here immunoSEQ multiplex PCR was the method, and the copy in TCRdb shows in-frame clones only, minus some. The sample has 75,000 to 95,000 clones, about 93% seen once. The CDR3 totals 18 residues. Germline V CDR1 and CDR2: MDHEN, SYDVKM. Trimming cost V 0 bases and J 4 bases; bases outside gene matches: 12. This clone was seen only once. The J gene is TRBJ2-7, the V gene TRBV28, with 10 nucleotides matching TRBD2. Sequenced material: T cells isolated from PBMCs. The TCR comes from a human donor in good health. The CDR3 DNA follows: TGTGCCAGCAGTTTATGGACTAGCGGGTCCCGTCTCTTTTACGAGCAGTACTTC. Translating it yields CASSLWTSGSRLFYEQYF. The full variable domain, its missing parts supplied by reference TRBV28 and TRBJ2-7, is DVKVTQSSRYLVKRTGEKVFLECVQDMDHENMFWYRQDPGLGLRLIYFSYDVKMKEKGDIPEGYSVSREKKERFSLILESASTNQTSMYLCASSLWTSGSRLFYEQYFGPGTRLTVT.